This T cell receptor (beta chain) was observed in a study of blood T cell repertoires in COVID-19. Study-level background: The United States, Italy and Spain provided the acute and convalescent COVID-19 samples.

There are 13 residues in the CDR3. V shed 7 bases and J shed 5 bases, with 14 bases lying between them. Germline CDR1 SNHLY, CDR2 FYNNEI. As originally analysed: For nucleated cells, counts were estimated from reference gene primer amplification. Using immunoSEQ multiplex PCR, the repertoire was profiled, and TCRdb retains in-frame clones only, with some absent. V and J calls and clone size are as listed in that table; D and trimming were resolved from the DNA. The sample lists fewer than 130,000 clones, roughly nine tenths occurring once. Sequences were obtained from peripheral blood. V gene TRBV2 combines with J gene TRBJ2-5; D is perhaps TRBD1 (6 bases). The TCR sequence derives from a human donor in a cohort sampled during active COVID-19. This CDR3 reads CASKRRDTETQYF. The CDR3 coding sequence is TGTGCCAGCAAACGCAGGGACACGGAGACCCAGTACTTC.